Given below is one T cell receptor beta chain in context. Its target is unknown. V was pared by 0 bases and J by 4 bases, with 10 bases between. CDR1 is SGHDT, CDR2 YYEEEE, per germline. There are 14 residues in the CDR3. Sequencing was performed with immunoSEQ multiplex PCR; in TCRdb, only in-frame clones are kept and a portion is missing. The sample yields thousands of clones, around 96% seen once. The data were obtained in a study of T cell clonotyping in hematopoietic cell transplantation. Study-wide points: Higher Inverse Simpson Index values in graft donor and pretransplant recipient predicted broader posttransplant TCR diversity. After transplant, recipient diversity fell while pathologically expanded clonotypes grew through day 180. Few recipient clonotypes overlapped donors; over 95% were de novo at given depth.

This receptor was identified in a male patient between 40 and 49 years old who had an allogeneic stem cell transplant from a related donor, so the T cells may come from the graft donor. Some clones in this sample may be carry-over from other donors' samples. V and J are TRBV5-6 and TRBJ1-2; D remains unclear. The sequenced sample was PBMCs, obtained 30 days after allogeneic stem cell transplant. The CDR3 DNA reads TGTGCCAGCAGCTTGGAGGCAGATACCTATGGCTACACCTTC. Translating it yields CASSLEADTYGYTF.